The present T cell receptor (beta chain) was sequenced within a study of blood T cell repertoires in COVID-19. Turning to the study itself: PBMCs, B-cell-depleted T cells, or T cells were the source of the cDNA or gDNA that made up the material.

In this sample, this clone turned up once. Per the original methods: Nucleated cell number was recorded as an estimate derived from reference gene primer amplification. Produced via immunoSEQ multiplex PCR; TCRdb's table is partial and in-frame only. V and J calls and clone size are as listed in that table; D and trimming were resolved from the DNA. The repertoire consists of roughly 110,000 clones, with 80% to 90% occurring once and the leading ten covering 19%. After removal of 4 bases from V and 4 bases from J, the junction contained 10 bases not matched to a gene. This CDR3 comprises 16 residues. The germline CDR1 and CDR2 sequences are MNHEY and SVGAGI.

Input material: peripheral blood. The V and J genes are TRBV6-5 and TRBJ1-1; 9 nucleotides match TRBD1. The source of this sequence is a human donor with acute or convalescent COVID-19. The donor label of this sample is uncertain. In DNA form, the CDR3 reads TGTGCCAGCAGTTCACAGGGGGCGATCCATGGCACTGAAGCTTTCTTT. Its protein product is CASSSQGAIHGTEAFF.